These 9 T cell receptor beta chains originate from one sample sequenced in a study of cytomegalovirus exposure and HLA in healthy donors (dated by TCRdb to 2016 to 2017). Library preparation employed the immunoSEQ multiplex PCR assay. A mixture of 60 forward primers for TCR Vbeta segments and 13 reverse primers for TCR Jbeta segments was used in the multiplex PCR. TCRdb limited this immuneACCESS table to in-frame rearrangements with V and J called. A share of clones is missing; checked studies link under half to unresolved V genes, and the rest is unexplained. Across this sample there are 140,000 or so clones, with about 70% seen only once. The leading ten clones occupy 1.5% to 2% of the sample. Sequenced material: PBMCs. The receptors shown here come from a woman aged 40 to 50 in good health and CMV-seronegative.

The V gene is TRBV6-5, the J gene TRBJ2-5, with D unresolved. Judging by the DNA end, TRBJ2-7 fits better; the J call may be wrong. This CDR3 is 13 amino acids long. The germline gives CDR1 MNHEY, CDR2 SVGAGI. As DNA, the CDR3 is TGTGCCAGCTTCTCGCCATTAAACCTCGAGCAGTACTTC. Its translation: CASFSPLNLEQYF.

The J gene is TRBJ1-1, the V gene TRBV2, with 8 bases lining up with TRBD1. This CDR3 contains 14 residues. Germline loops: CDR1 SNHLY, CDR2 FYNNEI. The V segment lost 6 bases and the J segment 4 bases; nucleotides outside the gene matches: 7. CDR3 residues: CASRPTGEFTEAFF. In nucleotides, the CDR3 is TGTGCCAGCAGGCCGACAGGGGAATTCACTGAAGCTTTCTTT.

The V and J genes are TRBV25-1 and TRBJ1-1; D possibly corresponds to TRBD1 (5 bases). CDR1 MGHDK and CDR2 SYGVNS come from the germline V gene. The ends were cut back, 6 bases at V and 1 base at J, with 15 bases in the middle. The CDR3 sequence is 15 residues long. The CDR3 bases are TGTGCCAGCAGGGACAATCGGAAGGGGAACACTGAAGCTTTCTTT. It is translated as CASRDNRKGNTEAFF.

The chain links TRBV6-5 to TRBJ2-5; 10 nucleotides match TRBD2. The germline V gene encodes CDR1 MNHEY and CDR2 SVGAGI. The length of the CDR3 is 16 residues. The ends lost 0 bases at V and 1 base at J; junction bases unmatched: 2. CDR3 amino acids: CASSYSAGGVQETQYF. CDR3 nucleotide sequence: TGTGCCAGCAGTTACTCAGCGGGGGGGGTCCAAGAGACCCAGTACTTC.

The chain joins TRBV7-9 to TRBJ1-1; 8 bases are a match to TRBD1. Germline CDR1 SEHNR, CDR2 FQNEAQ (reference sequence). Trimming removed 4 bases from V and 4 bases from J; junction bases left unmatched: 5. The CDR3 totals 14 residues. The CDR3 bases are TGTGCCAGCAGCTCCCAGGGGGCCGGCACTGAAGCTTTCTTT. Amino acid sequence: CASSSQGAGTEAFF.

This clone has a handful of counts. V usage is TRBV7-9 and J usage is TRBJ2-1; tentatively, D is TRBD1 (5 bases). Deletions cut 3 bases from V and 3 bases from J, with 9 bases between. The CDR3 is made up of 14 amino acids. Germline V gene lookup returns CDR1 SEHNR and CDR2 FQNEAQ (reference sequence). The CDR3 protein is CASSLAGNYNEQFF. The CDR3 nucleotides read TGTGCCAGCAGCTTGGCAGGGAACTACAATGAGCAGTTCTTC.

The V call is TRBV28, the J call TRBJ1-1; weak D call: TRBD1 (6 bases). Per the germline V gene, CDR1 is MDHEN and CDR2 is SYDVKM. Trimming left V 5 bases short and J 0 bases short, with 19 bases between. This CDR3 comprises 17 residues. CDR3 sequence reads: CASSGYRVSFLNTEAFF. The CDR3 DNA is TGTGCCAGCAGTGGATACAGGGTCTCATTCTTGAACACTGAAGCTTTCTTT. Looking up the rest from reference TRBV28 and TRBJ1-1 gives the full variable domain: DVKVTQSSRYLVKRTGEKVFLECVQDMDHENMFWYRQDPGLGLRLIYFSYDVKMKEKGDIPEGYSVSREKKERFSLILESASTNQTSMYLCASSGYRVSFLNTEAFFGQGTRLTVV.

The CDR3 reads CASRGTSGNYEQFF. The DNA of the CDR3 is TGTGCCAGCAGGGGGACTAGCGGGAACTATGAGCAGTTCTTC. This chain uses TRBV5-4 with TRBJ2-1, with 13 bases aligning to TRBD2. V lost 5 bases, J lost 8 bases, and 4 bases stayed unmatched. Per germline, CDR1 SGHNT and CDR2 YYREEE (reference sequence). The CDR3 extends over 14 amino acids.

This chain uses TRBV10-3 with TRBJ2-3; a weak D match, TRBD2 (5 bases). Germline-derived CDR1 and CDR2 are ENHRY and SYGVKD. The length of the CDR3 is 15 residues. V shed 2 bases and J shed 2 bases, with 11 bases lying between them. The CDR3 loop is CAISEGAGLTDTQYF. The CDR3 DNA sequence: TGTGCCATCAGTGAGGGCGCAGGACTCACAGATACGCAGTATTTT.